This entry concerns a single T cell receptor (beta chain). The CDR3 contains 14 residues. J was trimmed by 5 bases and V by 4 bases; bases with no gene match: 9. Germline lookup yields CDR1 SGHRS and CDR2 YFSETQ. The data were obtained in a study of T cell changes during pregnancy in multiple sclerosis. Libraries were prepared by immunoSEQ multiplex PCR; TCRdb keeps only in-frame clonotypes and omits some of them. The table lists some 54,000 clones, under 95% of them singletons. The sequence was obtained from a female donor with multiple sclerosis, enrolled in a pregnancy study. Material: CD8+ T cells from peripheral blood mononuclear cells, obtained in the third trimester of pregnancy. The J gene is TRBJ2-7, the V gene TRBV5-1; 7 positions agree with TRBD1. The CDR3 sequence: CASSLLQGNDEQYF. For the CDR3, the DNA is TGCGCCAGCAGCCTACTACAGGGGAACGACGAGCAGTACTTC.